This is a list of T cell receptor beta chains from one sample in a study of blood T cell repertoires in COVID-19. TCRdb keeps only in-frame clones here, not all; method: immunoSEQ multiplex PCR. The table lists about 370,000 clones, about 87% of them singletons. Source material: peripheral blood. The source of these receptors is a woman aged 25 to 45 with COVID-19, enrolled during active disease. Both conserved end residues are part of each CDR3. The D gene is left open where the match is weak. Not every row has a clone size; where given, it reads once, few, many or a size class.

V: TRBV13; J: TRBJ2-7; D: NA; size: NA; DNA: TGTGCCAGCAGCTTGCGGAGCAACGAGCAGTACTTC; CDR3: CASSLRSNEQYF
V: TRBV6-5; J: TRBJ1-5; D: TRBD1; size: NA; DNA: TGTGCCAGCAGCCGAGGACAGGGGACCGGTCAGCCCCAGCATTTT; CDR3: CASSRGQGTGQPQHF
V: TRBV30; J: TRBJ2-3; D: NA; size: NA; DNA: TGTGCCTGGAGTGGACGCAGGGGCAGCACAGATACGCAGTATTTT; CDR3: CAWSGRRGSTDTQYF
V: TRBV27; J: TRBJ1-5; D: NA; size: NA; DNA: TGTGCCAGCAGTTTTAACGGGGCGGGGAATCAGCCCCAGCATTTT; CDR3: CASSFNGAGNQPQHF
V: TRBV1; J: TRBJ1-5; D: NA; size: NA; DNA: TGCACCAGCAGCCCTAGGACAAAGAGCAATCAGCCCCAGCATTTT; CDR3: CTSSPRTKSNQPQHF
V: TRBV28; J: TRBJ2-3; D: NA; size: NA; DNA: TGTGCCAGCAGTTTTCCCAACCAGGGGAGCACAGATACGCAGTATTTT; CDR3: CASSFPNQGSTDTQYF
V: TRBV24-1; J: TRBJ2-5; D: NA; size: once; DNA: TGTGCCACCAGCATTGGACTGGACGGGACCCAGTACTTC; CDR3: CATSIGLDGTQYF
V: TRBV7-9; J: TRBJ1-4; D: TRBD1; size: NA; DNA: TGTGCCAGCAGCCTCACAGGGGTGACTAATGAAAAACTGTTTTTT; CDR3: CASSLTGVTNEKLFF
V: TRBV5-1; J: TRBJ2-3; D: TRBD2; size: NA; DNA: TGCGCCAGCAGCTTGGGTACTAGCGGGGGCACAGATACGCAGTATTTT; CDR3: CASSLGTSGGTDTQYF
V: TRBV5-6; J: TRBJ2-3; D: TRBD2; size: NA; DNA: TGTGCCAGCAGCACCTGGACTAGCGGCAACACAGATACGCAGTATTTT; CDR3: CASSTWTSGNTDTQYF
V: TRBV7-3; J: TRBJ2-2; D: NA; size: once; DNA: TGTGCCAGCAGCGCCCCAGAGAACACCGGGGAGCTGTTTTTT; CDR3: CASSAPENTGELFF
V: TRBV2; J: TRBJ2-5; D: NA; size: NA; DNA: TGTGCCAGCAGGGGAGGACGAGCACAAGAGACCCAGTACTTC; CDR3: CASRGGRAQETQYF
V: TRBV2; J: TRBJ2-7; D: NA; size: many; DNA: TGTGCCAGCAGGGACTACTACGAGCAGTACTTC; CDR3: CASRDYYEQYF
V: TRBV5-1; J: TRBJ2-2; D: TRBD1; size: NA; DNA: TGCGCCAGCAGCCCGGGACAGGGGCTCGGGGAGCTGTTTTTT; CDR3: CASSPGQGLGELFF
V: TRBV6-5; J: TRBJ2-5; D: TRBD2; size: NA; DNA: TGTGCCAGCAGTTACTCCCGGGAGGGGGAGACCCAGTACTTC; CDR3: CASSYSREGETQYF
V: TRBV2; J: TRBJ2-3; D: TRBD2; size: NA; DNA: TGTGCCAGCAGACTAGCGGGAGGTCGCACAGATACGCAGTATTTT; CDR3: CASRLAGGRTDTQYF
V: TRBV14; J: TRBJ2-5; D: TRBD1; size: NA; DNA: TGTGCCAGCAGCCAACTTACCGGGACAGGGTATTTGAAAGAGACCCAGTACTTC; CDR3: CASSQLTGTGYLKETQYF
V: TRBV7-9; J: TRBJ1-2; D: NA; size: NA; DNA: TGTGCCAGCAGCTTATTCAGTAACTATGGCTACACCTTC; CDR3: CASSLFSNYGYTF
V: TRBV28; J: TRBJ2-2; D: TRBD2; size: NA; DNA: TGTGCCAGCGCCCGAACACTAGCGGGGCTGGGGGCCGGGGAGCTGTTTTTT; CDR3: CASARTLAGLGAGELFF
V: TRBV6-2/TRBV6-3; J: TRBJ2-1; D: NA; size: NA; DNA: TGTGCCAGCAGTTACATCCAGCGGGCCTGGGGTGAGCAGTTCTTC; CDR3: CASSYIQRAWGEQFF
V: TRBV2; J: TRBJ2-1; D: TRBD2; size: NA; DNA: TGTGCCAGCACAATCGGGACTAGCGGCTACAATGAGCAGTTCTTC; CDR3: CASTIGTSGYNEQFF
V: TRBV9; J: TRBJ2-1; D: TRBD2; size: once; DNA: TGTGCCAGCAGCGTAGCCTCGGGAGGCTACAATGAGCAGTTCTTC; CDR3: CASSVASGGYNEQFF
V: TRBV4-1; J: TRBJ1-4; D: TRBD1; size: NA; DNA: TGCGCCAGCAGCCAAGATCACGAGGGGGCGACTAATGAAAAACTGTTTTTT; CDR3: CASSQDHEGATNEKLFF
V: TRBV24-1; J: TRBJ2-3; D: TRBD2; size: NA; DNA: TGTGCCACCGGCGGCGGGACTAGCGTCCCAGATACGCAGTATTTT; CDR3: CATGGGTSVPDTQYF
V: TRBV3-1/TRBV3-2; J: TRBJ2-5; D: NA; size: NA; DNA: TGTGCCAGCAGCCAAGGGTCAGGGCAAGAGACCCAGTACTTC; CDR3: CASSQGSGQETQYF
V: TRBV6-5; J: TRBJ2-7; D: NA; size: NA; DNA: TGTGCCAGCATTCGAGTGGGGCACTCCTACGAGCAGTACTTC; CDR3: CASIRVGHSYEQYF
V: TRBV4-1; J: TRBJ2-2; D: NA; size: NA; DNA: TGCGCCAGCAGCCAAACTACAGGGTTATCCGGGGAGCTGTTTTTT; CDR3: CASSQTTGLSGELFF
V: TRBV6-8; J: TRBJ1-2; D: NA; size: NA; DNA: TGTGCCGGTCGGGGCGGGGGGTGTGGAGGAAACTATGGCTACACCTTC; CDR3: CAGRGGGCGGNYGYTF
V: TRBV7-2; J: TRBJ2-3; D: NA; size: NA; DNA: TGTGCCAGCAGCTTTTACGAACCAGGTTCAGATACGCAGTATTTT; CDR3: CASSFYEPGSDTQYF
V: TRBV4-1; J: TRBJ1-5; D: NA; size: NA; DNA: TGCGCCAGCAGCCAAGTGGAAGGGGCCCCCAATCAGCCCCAGCATTTT; CDR3: CASSQVEGAPNQPQHF
V: TRBV27; J: TRBJ2-7; D: TRBD2; size: NA; DNA: TGTGCCAGCAGTACTAGCGGGGAGTCCTACGAGCAGTACTTC; CDR3: CASSTSGESYEQYF
V: TRBV28; J: TRBJ1-2; D: TRBD1; size: NA; DNA: TGTGCCAGCAGTTTAAGGGGACAGGGGGCTCCCGGCTACACCTTC; CDR3: CASSLRGQGAPGYTF
V: TRBV5-4; J: TRBJ2-3; D: NA; size: NA; DNA: TGTGCCAGCAGTCCGTCCACAGATACGCAGTATTTT; CDR3: CASSPSTDTQYF
V: TRBV29-1; J: TRBJ2-2; D: TRBD2; size: NA; DNA: TGCAGCGTTGAACGGCTAGCGGGAGAGGCCGGGGAGCTGTTTTTT; CDR3: CSVERLAGEAGELFF
V: TRBV12-2; J: TRBJ2-1; D: NA; size: once; DNA: TGTGCAAGTCGCTTACCCCCCTTACTCCAGGGGTGCTCCTACAATGAGCAGTTCTTC; CDR3: CASRLPPLLQGCSYNEQFF
V: TRBV10-3; J: TRBJ2-7; D: NA; size: NA; DNA: TGTGCCATCAGTGAGGACAACTCCTACGAGCAGTACTTC; CDR3: CAISEDNSYEQYF
V: TRBV5-1; J: TRBJ2-7; D: NA; size: few; DNA: TGCGCCAGCAGCTTGGAACCGGGCTACGAGCAGTACTTC; CDR3: CASSLEPGYEQYF
V: TRBV7-9; J: TRBJ2-7; D: NA; size: NA; DNA: TGTGCCAGCAGCTTAGGTGGGAGAGATGGCGAGCAGTACTTC; CDR3: CASSLGGRDGEQYF
V: TRBV30; J: TRBJ2-7; D: NA; size: NA; DNA: TGTGCCTGGAGTCTCTATCAGGGGACCTACGAGCAGTACTTC; CDR3: CAWSLYQGTYEQYF
V: TRBV29-1; J: TRBJ2-3; D: NA; size: few; DNA: TGCAGCGTGGCTAGGGGACAACCGGGGGATACGCAGTATTTT; CDR3: CSVARGQPGDTQYF
V: TRBV29-1; J: TRBJ1-4; D: TRBD1; size: NA; DNA: TGCAGCGTTGAAGATCGCGAACAGGGGAGAGAAAAACTGTTTTTT; CDR3: CSVEDREQGREKLFF
V: TRBV6-1; J: TRBJ1-5; D: TRBD1; size: once; DNA: TGTGCCAGCAGTCAAGGGGACAGGGGCGTCAATCAGCCCCAGCATTTT; CDR3: CASSQGDRGVNQPQHF
V: TRBV4-3; J: TRBJ2-1; D: NA; size: NA; DNA: TGCGCCAGCAGCCAAGATCCTCCGCGAGGTGGATACAATGAGCAGTTCTTC; CDR3: CASSQDPPRGGYNEQFF
V: TRBV11-2; J: TRBJ2-2; D: TRBD1; size: NA; DNA: TGTGCCAGCAGCCTGACAGGGGGGAACACCGGGGAGCTGTTTTTT; CDR3: CASSLTGGNTGELFF
V: TRBV4-1; J: TRBJ2-7; D: TRBD2; size: NA; DNA: TGCGCCAGCAGCCGGGAGGGTTTTGGCGAGCAGTACTTC; CDR3: CASSREGFGEQYF
V: TRBV30; J: TRBJ2-3; D: NA; size: NA; DNA: TGTGCCTGGAGTATTAATAGGGGTACAGATACGCAGTATTTT; CDR3: CAWSINRGTDTQYF